The next 32 T cell receptor beta chains were all read from a single sample in a study of long-term antiretroviral therapy in people with HIV. Researchers ran immunoSEQ v3.0 at survey level. The assay was immunoSEQ multiplex PCR, and TCRdb's table has in-frame clones only and misses some. The sample lists 30,000 to 40,000 clones; roughly 85% were seen once. The sample consisted of unsorted PBMCs, taken 0.4 years before starting antiretroviral therapy. These receptors all come from a man aged 18-30 years with HIV.

This chain joins TRBV27 and TRBJ2-7; 11 bases line up with TRBD2. Losses at the gene ends were 7 bases for V and 3 bases for J; bases not matched to a gene: 8. Per germline, CDR1 MNHEY and CDR2 SMNVEV (reference sequence). The CDR3 has 15 amino acids. CDR3 in DNA: TGTGCCAGCACCTTAGCGGGAGGGTCCTTCTACGAGCAGTACTTC. Its protein is CASTLAGGSFYEQYF.

This chain connects TRBV14 to TRBJ1-6, with TRBD1 as a possible D gene (6 bases). CDR1 is SGHDN, CDR2 FVKESK, per germline. The CDR3 loop spans 19 amino acids. The V gene lost 5 bases and the J gene lost 0 bases, with 20 bases spanning the gap. The DNA for the CDR3 is TGTGCCAGCAGCACCAGGGCGGACAGCTTCAGCTCCTATAATTCACCCCTCCACTTT. Amino acid sequence: CASSTRADSFSSYNSPLHF.

The rearrangement joins TRBV12-5 to TRBJ2-6; D perhaps matches TRBD1 (5 bases). Trimming took off 7 bases at V and 0 bases at J, with 19 bases between the two ends. Germline loops: CDR1 LGHNT, CDR2 FRNRAP. The CDR3 runs 18 residues. CDR3 nucleotide sequence: TGTGCTAGTGTCCCTGGGGCAACACCCTCCTCTGGGGCCAACGTCCTGACTTTC. It translates to CASVPGATPSSGANVLTF.

V is TRBV9 and J is TRBJ2-5, with D unresolved. Germline V lookup: CDR1 SGDLS, CDR2 YYNGEE. This CDR3 region has 14 residues. V was cut by 3 bases and J by 0 bases, with 9 bases left in between. The CDR3 is CASSAAGHQETQYF. The CDR3 DNA is TGTGCCAGCAGCGCAGCTGGGCACCAAGAGACCCAGTACTTC.

The genes are TRBV15 and TRBJ1-5; the match to TRBD1 covers 7 bases. This CDR3 is built from 17 residues. The germline CDR1 and CDR2 sequences are LNHNV and YYDKDF (reference sequence). Trimming at V came to 0 bases and at J to 6 bases, leaving 11 bases not matched to a gene. CDR3 bases: TGTGCCACCAGCAGAGAAGCCGTGGGACAGCGAGGTCAGCCCCAGCATTTT. This translates into CATSREAVGQRGQPQHF. Looking up the rest from reference TRBV15 and TRBJ1-5 gives the full variable domain: DAMVIQNPRYQVTQFGKPVTLSCSQTLNHNVMYWYQQKSSQAPKLLFHYYDKDFNNEADTPDNFQSRRPNTSFCFLDIRSPGLGDTAMYLCATSREAVGQRGQPQHFGDGTRLSIL.

The rearrangement joins TRBV30 to TRBJ1-6, with D tentatively TRBD1 (6 bases). Trimming took off 2 bases at V and 7 bases at J, with 12 bases between the two ends. The CDR3 is 14 residues long. Germline V gives CDR1 GTSNPN, CDR2 SVGIG (reference sequence). CDR3 sequence: CAWSRNRENSPLHF. CDR3 nucleotides: TGTGCCTGGAGTAGGAACAGGGAAAATTCACCCCTCCACTTT.

The V call is TRBV7-2, the J call TRBJ2-1; D is possibly TRBD2 (6 bases). The ends were cut back, 1 base at V and 7 bases at J, with 11 bases in the middle. CDR1 SGHTA and CDR2 FQGNSA come from the germline V gene. The CDR3 is 14 residues long. CDR3: CASSLGQAGNEQFF. The DNA of the CDR3 is TGTGCCAGCAGCTTAGGGCAGGCGGGAAATGAGCAGTTCTTC.

This clone is a singleton in its sample. The gene calls are TRBV7-3 and TRBJ1-1, with 7 bases that match TRBD1. V dropped 6 bases and J dropped 4; count of bases not matched to a gene: 5. In germline, CDR1 is SGHTA, CDR2 FQGTGA. This CDR3 region has 13 residues. The CDR3 protein is CASRETGSTEAFF. The CDR3 nucleotides read TGTGCCAGCAGGGAGACAGGGAGCACTGAAGCTTTCTTT.

The rearrangement joins TRBV4-1 to TRBJ1-2; possibly TRBD1 for D (5 bases). There are 16 residues in the CDR3. Germline V gene lookup returns CDR1 MGHRA and CDR2 YSYEKL. V gave up 3 bases and J gave up 0 bases, with 14 bases separating them. CDR3 sequence (DNA): TGCGCCAGCAGCCACCCCTTCAGGGCTCCTAACTATGGCTACACCTTC. This encodes CASSHPFRAPNYGYTF.

The gene calls are TRBV27 and TRBJ1-2, with a possible D match to TRBD1 (6 bases). The ends were cut back, 3 bases at V and 4 bases at J, with 12 bases in the middle. The CDR3 length is 14 residues. Germline CDR1 and CDR2: MNHEY and SMNVEV (reference sequence). The CDR3 DNA reads as TGTGCCAGCAGTTTGCGGGGGGCAGGCTATGGCTACACCTTC. It specifies CASSLRGAGYGYTF.

The chain links TRBV5-4 to TRBJ2-1; TRBD2 matches 10 bases. Germline assignment: CDR1 SGHNT and CDR2 YYREEE (reference sequence). V dropped 4 bases and J dropped 7; count of bases not matched to a gene: 11. The CDR3 is 16 residues long. CDR3 nucleotide sequence: TGTGCCAGCAGCCCCCGCCTAGCGGGAGCAGGGAATGAGCAGTTCTTC. Translating gives CASSPRLAGAGNEQFF. Looking up the rest from reference TRBV5-4 and TRBJ2-1 gives the full variable domain: ETGVTQSPTHLIKTRGQQVTLRCSSQSGHNTVSWYQQALGQGPQFIFQYYREEENGRGNFPPRFSGLQFPNYSSELNVNALELDDSALYLCASSPRLAGAGNEQFFGPGTRLTVL.

This clone was detected only once. This sequence joins TRBV28 and TRBJ1-1; tentatively, D is TRBD1 (6 bases). Germline loops: CDR1 MDHEN, CDR2 SYDVKM. The CDR3 totals 16 residues. V was pared by 6 bases and J by 1 base, with 18 bases between. The CDR3: CASSGLVQGRNTEAFF. The CDR3 nucleotides are TGTGCCAGCAGCGGGCTGGTGCAGGGGAGGAACACTGAAGCTTTCTTT.

This clone was recorded once. CDR3 protein: CASSRGRVVDYGYTF. CDR3 DNA: TGTGCCAGCAGCCGGGGGAGGGTAGTAGACTATGGCTACACCTTC. This chain uses TRBV5-5 with TRBJ1-2; maybe TRBD1 (5 bases). The germline V gene encodes CDR1 SGHKS and CDR2 YYEKEE (reference sequence). The CDR3 is 15 residues long. The germline V and J ends were trimmed by 4 bases and 3 bases, with 16 bases remaining between them.

The genes are TRBV5-5 and TRBJ2-2; 9 bases are shared with TRBD1. This CDR3 contains 19 residues. Germline lookup yields CDR1 SGHKS and CDR2 YYEKEE (reference sequence). The ends lost 4 bases at V and 5 bases at J; junction bases unmatched: 18. Written as DNA, the CDR3 is TGTGCCAGCAGCCCTAACCGGGACAGGGTTTCTCCCTTTACCGGGGAGCTGTTTTTT. This codes for CASSPNRDRVSPFTGELFF.

The chain has TRBV4-2 and TRBJ2-2; D possibly corresponds to TRBD2 (5 bases). Germline lookup yields CDR1 LGHNA and CDR2 YNFKEQ. Trimming removed 5 bases from V and 3 bases from J, with 13 bases in between. The CDR3 has 15 residues. Written as DNA, the CDR3 is TGTGCCAGCAGCGATTTTCGTAGCGACACCGGGGAGCTGTTTTTT. Protein product: CASSDFRSDTGELFF.

The count of this clone is one. The genes are TRBV11-2 and TRBJ2-1; D is unclear. Trimming shortened V by 5 bases and J by 6 bases, and 5 bases separated the two germline ends. Per the germline V gene, CDR1 is SGHAT and CDR2 is FQNNGV. The CDR3 extends over 11 amino acids. Written as DNA, the CDR3 is TGTGCCAGCAGCACATCCAATGAGCAGTTCTTC. Its protein is CASSTSNEQFF.

The chain recombines TRBV7-2 with TRBJ2-2; D remains unclear. Germline loops: CDR1 SGHTA, CDR2 FQGNSA. Trimming left V 3 bases short and J 1 base short, with 9 bases between. The CDR3 loop spans 15 amino acids. The CDR3 loop reads CASSFGSLNTGELFF. In DNA form, the CDR3 reads TGTGCCAGCAGCTTCGGCAGCCTGAACACCGGGGAGCTGTTTTTT.

The chain couples TRBV27 to TRBJ2-5, with D perhaps TRBD1 (5 bases). The CDR3 runs to 17 residues. V lost 5 bases to trimming and J lost 3 bases, with 22 bases between them. The V gene's germline CDR1 is MNHEY and CDR2 SMNVEV (reference sequence). The CDR3 region is CASSPGPGMGGEETQYF. The CDR3 DNA is TGTGCCAGCAGTCCTGGTCCAGGGATGGGCGGAGAAGAGACCCAGTACTTC.

The chain has TRBV6-6 and TRBJ2-7, with 8 bases identical to TRBD1. Germline V gene lookup returns CDR1 MNHNY and CDR2 SVGAGI (reference sequence). The J segment lost 2 bases and the V segment lost 6 bases, leaving 9 bases of the junction unmatched. CDR3 length: 15 residues. The CDR3 sequence: CASRADRAIPYEQYF. The CDR3 DNA is TGTGCCAGCAGAGCGGACAGGGCGATACCCTACGAGCAGTACTTC.

This clone turned up a few times. The chain joins TRBV28 to TRBJ1-3, with unresolved D. CDR1 and CDR2 from the germline V gene are MDHEN and SYDVKM. The germline V and J ends were trimmed by 2 bases and 0 bases, with 5 bases remaining between them. CDR3 length: 14 residues. The DNA of the CDR3 is TGTGCCAGCAGTTTACTAATCTCTGGAAACACCATATATTTT. It is translated as CASSLLISGNTIYF.

Here the CDR3 reads CASSEGRGGSSYNEQFF. The DNA of the CDR3 is TGTGCCAGCAGTGAGGGACGGGGGGGAAGCTCCTACAATGAGCAGTTCTTC. J is TRBJ2-1 and V is TRBV6-1, with 8 positions matching TRBD2. The V gene end was trimmed by 3 bases and the J gene end by 0 bases; junction bases not matched to a gene: 7. Germline V gene sequence: CDR1 MNHNS, CDR2 SASEGT. The CDR3 contains 17 residues.

V is TRBV11-3 and J is TRBJ2-7; 8 nucleotides match TRBD1. CDR1 is SGHNT, CDR2 YENEEA, per germline. Trimming removed 5 bases from V and 1 base from J; junction bases left unmatched: 10. The CDR3 spans 16 residues. Here the CDR3 reads CASSPTGQGNSYEQYF. DNA for the CDR3: TGTGCCAGCAGCCCGACAGGACAGGGAAATTCCTACGAGCAGTACTTC.

The chain has TRBV5-5 and TRBJ2-7, with 9 bases identical to TRBD1. CDR1 and CDR2 (germline): SGHKS, YYEKEE (reference sequence). This CDR3 spans 15 amino acids. V lost 4 bases and J lost 2; bases outside the gene matches: 7. CDR3 in amino acids: CASSPTGTGTYEQYF. The CDR3, as DNA: TGTGCCAGCAGCCCCACCGGGACAGGGACCTACGAGCAGTACTTC. Looking up the rest from reference TRBV5-5 and TRBJ2-7 gives the full variable domain: DAGVTQSPTHLIKTRGQQVTLRCSPISGHKSVSWYQQVLGQGPQFIFQYYEKEERGRGNFPDRFSARQFPNYSSELNVNALLLGDSALYLCASSPTGTGTYEQYFGPGTRLTVT.

The CDR3 coding sequence is TGTGCCAGCAGCTTGTATCCGGACGGATCCGATTACGAGCAGTACTTC. Translating gives CASSLYPDGSDYEQYF. The chain combines TRBV5-5 with TRBJ2-7; D uncertain. The V gene lost 1 base and the J gene lost 4 bases, with 18 bases spanning the gap. Per the germline V gene, CDR1 is SGHKS and CDR2 is YYEKEE (reference sequence). This CDR3 contains 16 residues. Combining the CDR3 with reference TRBV5-5 and TRBJ2-7 gives the whole variable domain DAGVTQSPTHLIKTRGQQVTLRCSPISGHKSVSWYQQVLGQGPQFIFQYYEKEERGRGNFPDRFSARQFPNYSSELNVNALLLGDSALYLCASSLYPDGSDYEQYFGPGTRLTVT.

This clone was seen once. The V call is TRBV28, the J call TRBJ1-2, with D perhaps TRBD1 (5 bases). The CDR3 sequence is 12 residues long. Germline V lookup: CDR1 MDHEN, CDR2 SYDVKM. V was shortened by 7 bases and J by 5 bases, with 11 bases between the two germline ends. CDR3 loop: CASTASGYGYTF. CDR3 sequence (DNA): TGTGCCAGCACCGCTTCAGGGTATGGCTACACCTTC.

This clone was seen only once. This rearrangement joins TRBV28 to TRBJ1-5; D possibly corresponds to TRBD1 (5 bases). Per the germline V gene, CDR1 is MDHEN and CDR2 is SYDVKM. V was clipped by 4 bases and J by 6 bases, with 22 bases between them. The CDR3 extends over 17 amino acids. The CDR3 sequence is CASSSPWDAGTRQPQHF. CDR3 bases: TGTGCCAGCAGTTCCCCCTGGGACGCTGGGACGCGTCAGCCCCAGCATTTT.

The CDR3 DNA reads TGTGCCAGCAGTGACCAGGTTTCAAATCAGCCCCAGCATTTT. Its protein is CASSDQVSNQPQHF. The rearrangement joins TRBV6-4 to TRBJ1-5; D unresolved. V was cut by 2 bases and J by 4 bases, with 9 bases left in between. Germline V lookup: CDR1 MRHNA, CDR2 SNTAGT. CDR3 length: 14 residues.

V usage is TRBV27 and J usage is TRBJ1-4; a weak D match, TRBD1 (6 bases). Trimming took 8 bases from V and 6 from J, leaving 16 bases between them. The CDR3 runs 14 residues. Germline lookup yields CDR1 MNHEY and CDR2 SMNVEV (reference sequence). The CDR3 reads CASGRQEGYEKLFF. CDR3 DNA: TGTGCCAGCGGTCGACAGGAAGGCTATGAAAAACTGTTTTTT. Full variable domain (outside the CDR3, taken from reference TRBV27 and TRBJ1-4): EAQVTQNPRYLITVTGKKLTVTCSQNMNHEYMSWYRQDPGLGLRQIYYSMNVEVTDKGDVPEGYKVSRKEKRNFPLILESPSPNQTSLYFCASGRQEGYEKLFFGSGTQLSVL.

The chain combines TRBV10-3 with TRBJ1-2; D gene ambiguous. V was shortened by 3 bases and J by 0 bases, with 8 bases between the two germline ends. The CDR3 extends over 14 amino acids. Germline CDR1 ENHRY, CDR2 SYGVKD. The CDR3 DNA sequence: TGTGCCATCAGTGAAAACGGAGCTAACTATGGCTACACCTTC. Its protein product is CAISENGANYGYTF.

The CDR3 coding sequence is TGTGCCAGCAGTTTATTCCTTGGGGCCGTCACCGGGGAGCTGTTTTTT. Translating it yields CASSLFLGAVTGELFF. The J gene is TRBJ2-2, the V gene TRBV28, with a tentative D call TRBD1 (5 bases). Germline assignment: CDR1 MDHEN and CDR2 SYDVKM. This CDR3 is 16 amino acids long. V was trimmed by 1 base and J by 4 bases, leaving 13 bases between them.

The genes are TRBV21-1 and TRBJ2-5; the DNA was not used to check the table's D call, TRBD2. TRBV21-1 is labeled a pseudogene. This CDR3 has 16 residues. The CDR3: CASSTIPRVGQETQYF. CDR3 coding DNA: TGTGCCAGCAGCACCATCCCTCGGGTGGGCCAAGAGACCCAGTACTTC.

This clone occurred once. The rearrangement links TRBV9 to TRBJ1-2; D gene unclear. Per the germline V gene, CDR1 is SGDLS and CDR2 is YYNGEE. The CDR3 loop spans 15 amino acids. The germline V and J ends were trimmed by 0 bases and 3 bases, with 12 bases remaining between them. As DNA, the CDR3 is TGTGCCAGCAGCGTAGCTCCGATTGGCGACTATGGCTACACCTTC. Translated, it gives CASSVAPIGDYGYTF.